This T cell receptor (beta chain) was recovered during a study of identical twins. Study-level findings and limits: Sequences that were out-of-frame, alpha and twin-shared displayed an excess of low generation probability. Cross-sectional statistical analysis was relied on for the conclusions, without the same donors being followed.

A word on this clonotype: Its specificity is unknown.

Trimming took off 4 bases at V and 4 bases at J, with 14 bases between the two ends. Germline V gene data show CDR1 as LGHDT and CDR2 as YNNKEL (reference sequence). The CDR3 length is 15 residues. MiXCR, run by TCRdb on the 5' RACE reads, gives a single entry per CDR3 protein. Of nearly 650,000 distinct CDR3 sequences in the sample, roughly 7.2% were seen once. The sample was also reused in another study, on yellow fever vaccine responses in identical twins.

This TCR came from a young woman in good health. The material sequenced was PBMCs. The genes are TRBV3-1 and TRBJ2-1; perhaps D is TRBD1 or TRBD2 (5 bases each). In DNA form, the CDR3 reads TGTGCCAGCAGCCCGCCCGGGGCCCGGTACAATGAGCAGTTCTTC. Encoded protein: CASSPPGARYNEQFF.